What follows are 12 T cell receptor beta chains derived from one specimen sequenced in a study of preoperative IRX-2 immunotherapy in early breast cancer. As for treatment: preoperative locoregional IRX-2 cytokine immunotherapy. Sequencing was performed with immunoSEQ multiplex PCR; in TCRdb, only in-frame clones are kept and a portion is missing. Seen here are some 99,000 clones, 75% to 90% observed once, and the top ten hold around 2%. The sequenced sample was tumor tissue, obtained after IRX-2 immunotherapy. These receptors all stem from a human donor with breast cancer.

The sample holds one count of this clone. The CDR3 does not close with the conserved phenylalanine or tryptophan, likely indicating a read error. The CDR3: CASAPFISRKTYGYTL. The CDR3 nucleotides are TGTGCCAGCGCTCCGTTTATCTCGCGAAAGACCTATGGCTACACCCTC. The chain uses TRBV7-1 and TRBJ1-2; D remains ambiguous. TRBV7-1 is known as an ORF, though its function is uncertain. The ends were cut back, 8 bases at V and 4 bases at J, with 23 bases in the middle. This CDR3 comprises 16 residues.

The rearrangement joins TRBV6-8 to TRBJ1-6; no definite D call. This CDR3 region has 12 residues. V lost 1 base and J lost 7, with 2 bases in between. Germline values: CDR1 MNHGY, CDR2 SAAAGT. The CDR3 sequence is CASSYWNSPLHF. Here the CDR3 DNA reads TGTGCCAGCAGTTACTGGAATTCACCCCTCCACTTT.

This chain joins TRBV4-1 and TRBJ2-1; tentative D call: TRBD1 (7 bases). CDR1 is MGHRA and CDR2 is YSYEKL in the germline V gene. The CDR3 runs to 16 residues. V was cut by 3 bases and J by 9 bases, with 21 bases left in between. CDR3: CASSHWRDPQGGEQFF. CDR3 sequence (DNA): TGCGCCAGCAGCCACTGGAGGGACCCGCAGGGGGGTGAGCAGTTCTTC.

This clone showed up just once. The gene calls are TRBV18 and TRBJ2-6, with TRBD1 matching 8 bases. The length of the CDR3 is 19 residues. With 3 bases clipped from V and 0 bases from J, the junction kept 10 bases outside the gene matches. Germline assignment: CDR1 KGHSH and CDR2 LQKENI. CDR3: CASSPLRTGPSSGANVLTF. CDR3 DNA sequence: TGTGCCAGCTCACCTCTGAGGACAGGGCCAAGCTCTGGGGCCAACGTCCTGACTTTC.

The chain links TRBV19 to TRBJ1-5, with D tentatively TRBD1 (6 bases). CDR1 LNHDA and CDR2 SQIVND come from the germline V gene (reference sequence). The V and J ends lost 6 bases and 3 bases respectively, with 15 bases between them. The length of the CDR3 is 15 residues. The CDR3, as DNA: TGTGCCAGTAGGGGGGAAACAGGGCACAATCAGCCCCAGCATTTT. Translation: CASRGETGHNQPQHF.

The chain joins TRBV30 to TRBJ1-2; TRBD1 aligns across 9 bases. Looked up from germline, CDR1 is GTSNPN and CDR2 is SVGIG (reference sequence). V shed 4 bases and J 14 bases; nucleotides not matched to a gene: 8. The CDR3 runs 11 residues. In DNA form, the CDR3 reads TGTGCCTGGACCCAGGACAGGGGATGGACCTTC. It encodes CAWTQDRGWTF. Looking up the rest from reference TRBV30 and TRBJ1-2 gives the full variable domain: SQTIHQWPATLVQPVGSPLSLECTVEGTSNPNLYWYRQAAGRGLQLLFYSVGIGQISSEVPQNLSASRPQDRQFILSSKKLLLSDSGFYLCAWTQDRGWTFGSGTRLTVV.

The DNA for the CDR3 is TGCAGCGTTGAAGGGACCGAGGGGGTTTATGGCTACACCTTC. Its protein is CSVEGTEGVYGYTF. The chain couples TRBV29-1 to TRBJ1-2, with a weak D call TRBD1 (6 bases). Germline V lookup: CDR1 SQVTM, CDR2 ANQGSEA. The CDR3 runs 14 residues. Trimming removed 1 base from V and 5 bases from J, with 14 bases in between.

The chain has TRBV10-1 and TRBJ2-2; 8 positions agree with TRBD1. This CDR3 is built from 15 residues. V lost 5 bases and J lost 4; bases outside the gene matches: 6. CDR1 and CDR2 from the germline V gene are WNHNN and SYGVQD (reference sequence). The CDR3 sequence is CASSSGGAGTGELFF. CDR3 DNA sequence: TGCGCCAGCAGTTCAGGGGGCGCGGGCACCGGGGAGCTGTTTTTT.

The chain joins TRBV7-4 to TRBJ1-1; 9 bases fit TRBD1. Germline V lookup: CDR1 SGHVT, CDR2 SQSDAQ. The CDR3 is 13 residues long. Germline trimming cut 3 bases from V and 8 bases from J; bases unmatched to any gene: 4. Written as DNA, the CDR3 is TGTGCCAGCAGCTTCACAGGGGGCGAGGAAGCTTTCTTT. It translates to CASSFTGGEEAFF.

The CDR3, as DNA: TGCGCCAGCAGACTCGGACCGTCGAACACTGAAGCTTTCTTT. Encoded protein: CASRLGPSNTEAFF. The chain links TRBV10-2 to TRBJ1-1; D gene uncertain. This CDR3 contains 14 residues. Between the trimmed V and J ends, which lost 6 bases and 1 base, there was a span of 12 bases. CDR1 is WSHSY and CDR2 is SAAADI in the germline V gene.

About this clone itself: One junction end does not reproduce the germline sequence, and a read error may be involved. The rearrangement uses TRBV28 and TRBJ2-7; D is perhaps TRBD1 (8 bases). The germline CDR1 and CDR2 sequences are MDHEN and SYDVKM. This CDR3 has 14 amino acids. The CDR3 DNA is TGTGCCAGCAGAGAACAGGGGGGGACCTACAAGCAGTACTTC. It is translated as CASREQGGTYKQYF.

With regard to this clone: The read ends 1 residue before the CDR3 terminus; that terminus is restored from the germline J gene. V is TRBV6-1 and J is TRBJ2-3, with D unresolved. This CDR3 is 13 amino acids long. Deletions cut 0 bases from V and 2 bases from J, with 3 bases between. CDR1 and CDR2 from the germline V gene are MNHNS and SASEGT. CDR3 DNA (partial): TGTGCCAGCAGTGAAGCTTTCACAGATACGCAGTAT. Its translation: CASSEAFTDTQY. The complete CDR3 protein is CASSEAFTDTQYF.